This T cell receptor (beta chain) emerged from a study of T cell repertoires in cytomegalovirus infection. Background on the study: Through public TCR beta signatures, both CMV infection and matching HLA type were indicated. Study results and limitations: Cumulated frequencies of public TCR beta families served to identify carriers of CMV plus the relevant HLA.

V was pared by 4 bases and J by 4 bases, with 5 bases of the junction left unmatched. Germline V lookup: CDR1 MNHEY, CDR2 SMNVEV (reference sequence). The CDR3 covers 14 residues. This clonotype was detected a few times. No antigen is known for it. TCRdb re-derived calls from the reads in MiXCR, one entry per CDR3 protein. Among some 940,000 distinct CDR3 sequences, roughly 31% were seen once, and the ten largest hold over 12%. The sample in question was cultured CD8+ T cells from PBMCs, obtained from culture after CMV antigen stimulation. The genes are TRBV27 and TRBJ2-7; 9 positions agree with TRBD1. This sequence was found in a human donor in good health (CMV status not recorded). Some clones in this sample may be carry-over from other donors' samples. CDR3 sequence (DNA): TGTGCCAGCAGTTGGACAGGGGAACATTACGAGCAGTACTTC. Translation gives CASSWTGEHYEQYF.